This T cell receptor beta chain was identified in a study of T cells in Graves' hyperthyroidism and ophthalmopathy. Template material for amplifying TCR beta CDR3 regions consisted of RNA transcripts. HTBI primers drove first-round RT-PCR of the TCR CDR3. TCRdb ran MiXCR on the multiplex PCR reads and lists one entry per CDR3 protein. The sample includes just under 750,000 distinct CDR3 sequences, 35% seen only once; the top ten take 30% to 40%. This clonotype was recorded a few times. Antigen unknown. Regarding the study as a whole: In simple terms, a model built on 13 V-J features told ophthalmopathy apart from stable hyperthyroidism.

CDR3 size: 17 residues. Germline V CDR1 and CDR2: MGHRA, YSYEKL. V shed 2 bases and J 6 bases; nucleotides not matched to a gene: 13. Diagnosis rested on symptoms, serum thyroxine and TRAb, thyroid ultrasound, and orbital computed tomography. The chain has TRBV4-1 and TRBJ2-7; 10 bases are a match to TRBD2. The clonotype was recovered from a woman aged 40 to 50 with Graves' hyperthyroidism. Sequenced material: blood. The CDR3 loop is CASSQSYWSSGSREQYF. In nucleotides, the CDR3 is TGCGCCAGCAGCCAATCCTACTGGTCTAGCGGGAGTCGCGAGCAGTACTTC.